This T cell receptor (beta chain) was obtained from a study of CD8+CD57+ T cells in acquired aplastic anemia. Background on the study: DNA recovered from sorted CD4+ and CD8+ cells had a mean of approximately 3.2 ug. On average, healthy donors gave approximately 10 million reads for CD4+ cells.

A remark on this clonotype: Its antigen is unidentified.

Broader study findings: Around 29 CD8+ CDR3 sequences were shared between patients and controls.

Trimming removed 1 base at V and 7 bases at J, with 8 bases between. This CDR3 comprises 12 residues. Germline values: CDR1 SGHTA, CDR2 FQGNSA. Profiles of TCR beta VDJ and CDR3 were generated from a genomic DNA template. A single record per CDR3 protein comes from TCRdb applying MiXCR to the reads. Of some 70,000 distinct CDR3 sequences in the sample, 45% to 60% were seen once. The TCR sequence derives from a human donor in good health, serving as a control. The chain combines TRBV7-2 with TRBJ2-7; no clear D gene. Sequencing input: sorted CD4+, CD8+, or CD8+CD57+ T cells (not recorded which) from PBMCs. CDR3 in DNA: TGTGCCAGCAGCTTAGATATCCGGGAGCAGTACTTC. Its translation: CASSLDIREQYF.